This TCR beta chain was identified in a study of Ad26.COV2.S vaccination and SARS-CoV-2 variants. Assay: immunoSEQ multiplex PCR; the TCRdb copy retains only in-frame clones and omits some. Of 450,000 to 550,000 clones in the sample, roughly 87% were seen once. Study findings and constraints: Ad26.COV2.S recipients had broader spike-specific TCRs (P = 0.0014).

Indicated treatment: about 20 received Ad26.COV2.S at low or high dose, single or two shots; about five received placebo; per-sample allocation not given. Collection of the samples took place on day 63 after the first injection of vaccine or placebo. An Ad26 vector that expressed Wuhan-strain SARS-CoV-2 spike constituted the vaccine. Trimming cost V 4 bases and J 1 base; bases outside gene matches: 5. From germline, CDR1 is KGHSH and CDR2 LQKENI. This CDR3 has 16 amino acids. As to this clone: The antigen is unknown.

The V call is TRBV18, the J call TRBJ2-3; 10 positions match TRBD1. The source was peripheral blood, collected in a trial of Ad26.COV2.S vaccine versus placebo. The sequence derives from a person between 18 and 60 years old who received the Ad26.COV2.S COVID-19 vaccine or a placebo. The CDR3 nucleotides are TGTGCCAGCTCACGGCGGACAGGGGGTGGCACAGATACGCAGTATTTT. As protein: CASSRRTGGGTDTQYF.